Presented here are 20 T cell receptor beta chains from one specimen sequenced in a study of multiple sclerosis patients with progressive multifocal leukoencephalopathy. The time point was: time of PML onset. The table came from immunoSEQ multiplex PCR; TCRdb's copy has only in-frame clones and leaves some out. The sample carries 25,000 to 35,000 clones, approximately 89% recorded once. The sample consisted of PBMCs, taken from a patient treated with natalizumab. The receptors were sampled from a woman aged 25 to 39 with progressive multifocal leukoencephalopathy.

The count of this clone is one. V is TRBV15 and J is TRBJ1-5; unclear D gene. There are 17 residues in the CDR3. Deletions cut 3 bases from V and 0 bases from J, with 15 bases between. The V gene's germline CDR1 is LNHNV and CDR2 YYDKDF (reference sequence). In DNA form, the CDR3 reads TGTGCCACCAGCAGCTTCCCCCCGACGGCTAGCAATCAGCCCCAGCATTTT. Its translation: CATSSFPPTASNQPQHF.

V usage is TRBV10-3 and J usage is TRBJ2-2; possibly TRBD2 for D (5 bases). Trimming stripped 2 bases from V and 3 bases from J, with 10 bases between. CDR3 length: 15 amino acids. CDR1 and CDR2 (germline): ENHRY, SYGVKD. In nucleotides, the CDR3 is TGTGCCATCAGTGAGACGAGGGCGGACACCGGGGAGCTGTTTTTT. Residues: CAISETRADTGELFF.

In its sample, this clone was seen once. The chain joins TRBV4-2 to TRBJ1-5; 7 positions match TRBD1. The ends lost 2 bases at V and 5 bases at J; junction bases unmatched: 9. The CDR3 consists of 16 residues. Germline V lookup: CDR1 LGHNA, CDR2 YNFKEQ. The CDR3 DNA is TGTGCCAGCAGCCAAAAGGGTAGGGGGCAGGATCAGCCCCAGCATTTT. This codes for CASSQKGRGQDQPQHF.

The chain joins TRBV11-3 to TRBJ2-1, with 10 bases fitting TRBD2. Per the germline V gene, CDR1 is SGHNT and CDR2 is YENEEA. V lost 2 bases, J lost 10 bases, and 11 bases stayed unmatched. CDR3 size: 16 residues. CDR3 amino acids: CASSLRIAGGSGEQFF. The CDR3 coding sequence is TGTGCCAGCAGCTTAAGAATAGCGGGAGGCTCCGGGGAGCAGTTCTTC. Full variable domain (missing parts from reference TRBV11-3 and TRBJ2-1): EAGVVQSPRYKIIEKKQPVAFWCNPISGHNTLYWYLQNLGQGPELLIRYENEEAVDDSQLPKDRFSAERLKGVDSTLKIQPAELGDSAVYLCASSLRIAGGSGEQFFGPGTRLTVL.

The chain links TRBV6-1 to TRBJ2-7; D perhaps matches TRBD1 (6 bases). Germline CDR1 reads MNHNS; CDR2 reads SASEGT. V was shortened by 3 bases and J by 2 bases, with 14 bases between the two germline ends. The CDR3 loop spans 15 amino acids. In nucleotides, the CDR3 is TGTGCCAGCAGTGATCCCCCGAGGACAGCCTACGAGCAGTACTTC. This translates into CASSDPPRTAYEQYF.

V and J are TRBV18 and TRBJ2-7; 10 bases map to TRBD1. Germline V gene data show CDR1 as KGHSH and CDR2 as LQKENI. The CDR3 length is 17 residues. The V segment lost 2 bases and the J segment 3 bases; nucleotides outside the gene matches: 10. Here the CDR3 reads CASSPAAPGQGSYEQYF. CDR3 nucleotide sequence: TGTGCCAGCTCACCAGCCGCACCGGGACAGGGGAGCTACGAGCAGTACTTC. The full variable domain, completed using reference TRBV18 and TRBJ2-7, is NAGVMQNPRHLVRRRGQEARLRCSPMKGHSHVYWYRQLPEEGLKFMVYLQKENIIDESGMPKERFSAEFPKEGPSILRIQQVVRGDSAAYFCASSPAAPGQGSYEQYFGPGTRLTVT.

This rearrangement joins TRBV6-5 to TRBJ2-2; D is uncertain. CDR3 size: 14 residues. Germline V gene sequence: CDR1 MNHEY, CDR2 SVGAGI. With 7 bases removed from V and 3 bases from J, the gap between germline ends came to 12 bases. The CDR3 region is CASTPLMDTGELFF. In DNA form, the CDR3 reads TGTGCCAGCACCCCTCTCATGGACACCGGGGAGCTGTTTTTT.

This clone was seen just once. The J gene is TRBJ2-3, the V gene TRBV25-1; D is possibly TRBD1 or TRBD2 (5 bases each). The CDR3 contains 15 residues. V was shortened by 4 bases and J by 1 base, with 12 bases between the two germline ends. Germline CDR1 and CDR2: MGHDK and SYGVNS. The CDR3 spells CASSVAGTGTDTQYF. The DNA for the CDR3 is TGTGCCAGCAGTGTAGCAGGGACCGGCACAGATACGCAGTATTTT.

The chain combines TRBV7-3 with TRBJ2-3; maybe TRBD2 (6 bases). The CDR3 contains 14 residues. The ends were cut back, 1 base at V and 6 bases at J, with 11 bases in the middle. The germline V gene has CDR1 SGHTA and CDR2 FQGTGA. CDR3 loop: CASSLNGGPDTQYF. As DNA, the CDR3 is TGTGCCAGCAGCTTAAACGGGGGACCGGATACGCAGTATTTT. The whole variable domain, remainder taken from reference TRBV7-3 and TRBJ2-3, is GAGVSQTPSNKVTEKGKYVELRCDPISGHTALYWYRQSLGQGPEFLIYFQGTGAADDSGLPNDRFFAVRPEGSVSTLKIQRTERGDSAVYLCASSLNGGPDTQYFGPGTRLTVL.

This clone was recorded only once. The V call is TRBV4-1, the J call TRBJ2-2; no clear D gene. Trimming left V 5 bases short and J 7 bases short, with 8 bases between. Per the germline V gene, CDR1 is MGHRA and CDR2 is YSYEKL. The CDR3 consists of 12 residues. CDR3 DNA sequence: TGCGCCAGCAGCTCTTCGTACGGGGAGCTGTTTTTT. Translation: CASSSSYGELFF.

The chain links TRBV6-1 to TRBJ1-5, with D possibly TRBD1 on 6 matching bases. The germline V gene encodes CDR1 MNHNS and CDR2 SASEGT. The CDR3 covers 14 residues. Trimming left V 2 bases short and J 5 bases short, with 10 bases between. The CDR3 here is CASSEQGQHQPQHF. The CDR3 DNA sequence: TGTGCCAGCAGTGAACAGGGGCAACATCAGCCCCAGCATTTT.

The table lists this clone with a count of one. V and J are TRBV10-3 and TRBJ1-5; 9 bases fit TRBD1. After removal of 3 bases from V and 6 bases from J, the junction contained 3 bases not matched to a gene. Per the germline V gene, CDR1 is ENHRY and CDR2 is SYGVKD. This CDR3 is built from 14 residues. The CDR3 bases are TGTGCCATCAGTGATTCGACAGGGGGTCAGCCCCAGCATTTT. Translating gives CAISDSTGGQPQHF.

The chain employs TRBV6-5 and TRBJ1-2; 8 bases align to TRBD1. The CDR3 consists of 12 residues. The V segment lost 5 bases and the J segment 8 bases; nucleotides outside the gene matches: 4. CDR1 and CDR2 from the germline V gene are MNHEY and SVGAGI. The CDR3, as DNA: TGTGCCAGCAGTCAGGGGGCGCGCGGCTACACCTTC. Its protein is CASSQGARGYTF.

This sequence joins TRBV5-6 and TRBJ1-2; 9 bases are shared with TRBD1. This CDR3 comprises 17 residues. V was clipped by 0 bases and J by 0 bases; unmatched bases: 6. The germline gives CDR1 SGHDT, CDR2 YYEEEE. In nucleotides, the CDR3 is TGTGCCAGCAGCTTGGCCCCGGACAGGGGATCTAACTATGGCTACACCTTC. Amino acid sequence: CASSLAPDRGSNYGYTF.

The chain joins TRBV5-5 to TRBJ1-1; D call uncertain. CDR3 length: 14 residues. Between the trimmed V and J ends, which lost 3 bases and 5 bases, there was a span of 14 bases. Germline V CDR1 and CDR2: SGHKS, YYEKEE (reference sequence). The CDR3 spells CASSWTESRTEAFF. CDR3 nucleotide sequence: TGTGCCAGCAGCTGGACGGAGTCCAGGACTGAAGCTTTCTTT.

The V and J genes are TRBV5-4 and TRBJ2-6; no reliable D call. There are 16 residues in the CDR3. V was cut by 3 bases and J by 2 bases, with 12 bases left in between. The germline V gene has CDR1 SGHNT and CDR2 YYREEE (reference sequence). The CDR3 region is CASSYGTQTGANVLTF. Here the CDR3 DNA reads TGTGCCAGCAGCTACGGCACCCAAACTGGGGCCAACGTCCTGACTTTC.

The J gene is TRBJ2-3, the V gene TRBV5-1; a possible D gene is TRBD1 (5 bases). The CDR3 sequence is 16 residues long. V lost 4 bases and J 1 base, leaving 16 bases between the germline ends. CDR1 and CDR2 from the germline V gene are SGHRS and YFSETQ. In DNA, the CDR3 is TGCGCCAGCAGCCGAGTTGGGGCGGTGGGCACAGATACGCAGTATTTT. Its protein product is CASSRVGAVGTDTQYF.

The J gene is TRBJ1-2, the V gene TRBV9; perhaps TRBD1 as D (5 bases). The CDR3 is 14 amino acids. Germline-derived CDR1 and CDR2 are SGDLS and YYNGEE. With 0 bases removed from V and 1 base from J, the gap between germline ends came to 7 bases. The DNA of the CDR3 is TGTGCCAGCAGCGTAGCAGGGAGTAACTATGGCTACACCTTC. Translation gives CASSVAGSNYGYTF.

The chain employs TRBV5-1 and TRBJ2-3; TRBD1 might be the D (5 bases). The length of the CDR3 is 13 residues. V dropped 4 bases and J dropped 9 bases, with 15 bases sitting between them. Germline values: CDR1 SGHRS, CDR2 YFSETQ. CDR3 sequence: CASSVDTPRTQYF. CDR3 coding DNA: TGCGCCAGCAGCGTGGACACGCCGAGAACGCAGTATTTT.

The V call is TRBV10-2, the J call TRBJ1-1, with D perhaps TRBD1 (6 bases). The CDR3 is 12 amino acids. Looked up from germline, CDR1 is WSHSY and CDR2 is SAAADI. Trimming stripped 6 bases from V and 3 bases from J, with 8 bases between. CDR3 residues: CASRTGYTEAFF. For the CDR3, the DNA is TGCGCCAGCAGGACAGGCTACACTGAAGCTTTCTTT.